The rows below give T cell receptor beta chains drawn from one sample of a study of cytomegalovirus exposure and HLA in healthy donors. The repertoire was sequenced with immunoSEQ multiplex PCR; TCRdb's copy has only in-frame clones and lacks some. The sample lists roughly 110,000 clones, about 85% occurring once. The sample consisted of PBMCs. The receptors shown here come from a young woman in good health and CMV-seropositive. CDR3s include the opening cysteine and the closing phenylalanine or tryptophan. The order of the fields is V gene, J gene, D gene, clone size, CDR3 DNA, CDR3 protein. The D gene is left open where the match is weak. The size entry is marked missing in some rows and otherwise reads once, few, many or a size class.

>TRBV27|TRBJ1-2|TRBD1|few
TGTGCCAGCAGCAGGGGGAAAGACTATGGCTACACCTTC
CASSRGKDYGYTF
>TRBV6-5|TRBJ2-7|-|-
TGTGCCAGCAGCGAGTCGGGCAGGGCCTACGAGCAGTACTTC
CASSESGRAYEQYF
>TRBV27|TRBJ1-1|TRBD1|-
TGTGCCAGCAGTTACACAGGGGGCACTGAAGCTTTCTTT
CASSYTGGTEAFF
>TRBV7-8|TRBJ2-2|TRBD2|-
TGTGCCAGCAGCCCTCGGACTAGCGGGGGTAAGAACACCGGGGAGCTGTTTTTT
CASSPRTSGGKNTGELFF
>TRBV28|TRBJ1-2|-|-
TGTGCCAGCAGTTTACAGGGGACGGAGTATGGCTACACCTTC
CASSLQGTEYGYTF
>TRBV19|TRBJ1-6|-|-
TGTGCCAGTAGTATCGGGACAAGAAGCAATAATTCACCCCTCCACTTT
CASSIGTRSNNSPLHF
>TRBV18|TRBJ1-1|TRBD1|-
TGTGCCAGCTCACTGGACAGGGAGATGGCTGAAGCTTTCTTT
CASSLDREMAEAFF
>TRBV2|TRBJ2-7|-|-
TGTGCCAGCAGTCTAGGAACCTACGAGCAGTACTTC
CASSLGTYEQYF
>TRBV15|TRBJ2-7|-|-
TGTGCCACGACGCGGGGTGGCGGATACGAGCAGTACTTC
CATTRGGGYEQYF
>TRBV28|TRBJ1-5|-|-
TGTGCCAGCGCCTCCAGGGAGACAGGTCAGCCCCAGCATTTT
CASASRETGQPQHF
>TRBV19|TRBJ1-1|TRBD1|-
TGTGCCAGTGTACTCGGACAGGGGAACACTGAAGCTTTCTTT
CASVLGQGNTEAFF
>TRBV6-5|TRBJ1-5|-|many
TGTGCCAGCAGCCAGAATAGCAATCAGCCCCAGCATTTT
CASSQNSNQPQHF
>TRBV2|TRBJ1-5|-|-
TGTGCCAGCAGTGAAGAGGCGGGGAGCAATCAGCCCCAGCATTTT
CASSEEAGSNQPQHF
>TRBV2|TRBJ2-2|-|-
TGTGCCAGCAGGGACTACCCGAACACCGGGGAGCTGTTTTTT
CASRDYPNTGELFF
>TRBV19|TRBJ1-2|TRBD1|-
TGTGCCACAATCGGGACAGGGAAAGGGTATGGCTACACCTTC
CATIGTGKGYGYTF
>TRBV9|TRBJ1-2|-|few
TGTGCCAGCAGCGTTGAGGGAATCTATGGCTACACCTTC
CASSVEGIYGYTF
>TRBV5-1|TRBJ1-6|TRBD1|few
TGCGCCAGCAGCTTGGAAGGGGACAGCCGTTCACCCCTCCACTTT
CASSLEGDSRSPLHF
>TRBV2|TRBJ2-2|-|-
TGTGCCAGCAGTGAAGCCCTAGACAGCATCACCGGGGAGCTGTTTTTT
CASSEALDSITGELFF
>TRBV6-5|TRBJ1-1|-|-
TGTGCCAGCAGTTACGACGGGGACACAATGAACACTGAAGCTTTCTTT
CASSYDGDTMNTEAFF
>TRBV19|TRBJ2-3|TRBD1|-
TGTGCCAGTAGGAGGACAGGGGTTGCGGGCACAGATACGCAGTATTTT
CASRRTGVAGTDTQYF
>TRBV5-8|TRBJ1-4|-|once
TGTGCCAGCAGCTCCGGGACAAATAATGAAAAACTGTTTTTT
CASSSGTNNEKLFF
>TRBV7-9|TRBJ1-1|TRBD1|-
TGTGCCAGCAGCTTAGGCCGAGACAGGGGAGTTGAAGCTTTCTTT
CASSLGRDRGVEAFF
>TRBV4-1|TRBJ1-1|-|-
TGCGCCAGCAGCCAGGTACAGGACCGACGTGAAGCTTTCTTT
CASSQVQDRREAFF
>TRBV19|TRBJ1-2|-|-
TGTGCCAGTAGTACCCGGGTGGAAAACTACTATGGCTACACCTTC
CASSTRVENYYGYTF
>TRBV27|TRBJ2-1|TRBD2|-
TGTGCCAGCAGGCGAGCGGGGGGGATACTGATGAGCTCCTACAATGAGCAGTTCTTC
CASRRAGGILMSSYNEQFF
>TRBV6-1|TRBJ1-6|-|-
TGTGCCAGCAGTGTTGAAAGATCGCGGCCGAGCTCCTATAATTCACCCCTCCACTTT
CASSVERSRPSSYNSPLHF
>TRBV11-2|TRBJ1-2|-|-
TGTGCCAGCAGCTTAGGACAGAGCTATGGCTACACCTTC
CASSLGQSYGYTF
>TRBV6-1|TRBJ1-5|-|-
TGTGCCAGCAGAGTCGCGGGAGGCAATCAGCCCCAGCATTTT
CASRVAGGNQPQHF